This TCR beta chain was obtained from a study of regulatory T cells in long-lasting Graves disease. There are many counts of this clonotype. The CDR3 loop spans 15 amino acids. In germline, CDR1 is LNHNV, CDR2 YYDKDF (reference sequence). V gave up 5 bases and J gave up 0 bases, with 11 bases separating them. Time point here: newly diagnosed GD, antithyroid drugs for less than 3 months. PBMC-extracted RNA yielded the TCR library. HTBI primers from iRepertoire and Arm-PCR of CDR3 regions yielded the TCR beta libraries. TCRdb reanalysed the multiplex PCR reads using MiXCR and keeps one entry per CDR3 protein. The sample carries 500,000 or so distinct CDR3 sequences, about 16% recorded once. In addition, the sample was reused for a study of T cells in Graves' hyperthyroidism and ophthalmopathy. This second study notes: Stable hyperthyroidism and ophthalmopathy were separated using 13 V-J signatures.

This material consisted of peripheral blood mononuclear cells (PBMCs), taken at new diagnosis, from a patient treated with antithyroid drugs. The sequence derives from a woman aged 35-65 years with Graves disease. The chain uses TRBV15 and TRBJ2-1; D unresolved. CDR3 nucleotides: TGTGCCACCAGCGAATACGGTGGCTCCTACAATGAGCAGTTCTTC. Translation: CATSEYGGSYNEQFF.